Below, 26 T cell receptor beta chains from the same sample are listed, as sequenced in a study of T cell responses to AZD1222 COVID-19 vaccine. This table comes from immunoSEQ multiplex PCR, and its TCRdb copy is limited to in-frame clones, with some not included. The sample yields about 150,000 clones, 91% seen once. Sequenced here: peripheral blood, sampled on day 0 of AZD1222 vaccination. The receptor source for this set is an adult in good health.

This clone was counted only a few times. The CDR3 DNA reads as TGCGCCAGCAGCTTAGGGGCAGGCTATGGCTACACCTTC. Translating it yields CASSLGAGYGYTF. The gene calls are TRBV5-1 and TRBJ1-2; D may be TRBD1 (5 bases). Germline V CDR1 and CDR2: SGHRS, YFSETQ. Trimming left V 2 bases short and J 4 bases short, with 9 bases between. The CDR3 consists of 13 residues.

The V gene is TRBV28, the J gene TRBJ2-1, with D possibly called TRBD1 or TRBD2 (6 bases each). Germline assignment: CDR1 MDHEN and CDR2 SYDVKM. The V end was cut by 0 bases, the J end by 6 bases, with 18 bases between. This CDR3 is built from 17 residues. This chain's CDR3 is CASSLWGVGGGFNEQFF. The DNA for the CDR3 is TGTGCCAGCAGTTTATGGGGGGTAGGGGGAGGATTCAATGAGCAGTTCTTC. The whole variable domain, remainder taken from reference TRBV28 and TRBJ2-1, is DVKVTQSSRYLVKRTGEKVFLECVQDMDHENMFWYRQDPGLGLRLIYFSYDVKMKEKGDIPEGYSVSREKKERFSLILESASTNQTSMYLCASSLWGVGGGFNEQFFGPGTRLTVL.

The CDR3 DNA sequence: TGCAGCGTTGAAAGCTATGGCTACACCTTC. Translation gives CSVESYGYTF. This sequence joins TRBV29-1 and TRBJ1-2; no definite D call. The CDR3 runs 10 residues. Germline-derived CDR1 and CDR2 are SQVTM and ANQGSEA. V was cut by 2 bases and J by 4 bases, with 2 bases left in between.

This sequence joins TRBV19 and TRBJ1-3; unclear D gene. Germline CDR1 LNHDA, CDR2 SQIVND (reference sequence). The CDR3 contains 14 residues. Trimming removed 1 base from V and 3 bases from J, with 7 bases in between. Written as DNA, the CDR3 is TGTGCCAGTAGTATAGTGGCATTTGGAAACACCATATATTTT. This translates into CASSIVAFGNTIYF.

This chain links TRBV1 with TRBJ2-5; TRBD2 is the table's D call, not checked against the DNA. TRBV1 is given as a pseudogene. The CDR3 consists of 15 residues. CDR3 residues: CTSSQEWLVDWTQYF. DNA for the CDR3: TGCACCAGCAGCCAAGAGTGGCTAGTGGATTGGACCCAGTACTTC.

The chain combines TRBV30 with TRBJ1-2; the D is unclear. The CDR3 runs to 13 residues. Trimming cost V 5 bases and J 6 bases, with 16 bases left between them. Germline CDR1 is GTSNPN and CDR2 is SVGIG (reference sequence). CDR3 residues: CAWPDEGKNGYTF. In nucleotides, the CDR3 is TGTGCCTGGCCCGACGAGGGTAAGAATGGCTACACCTTC.

CDR3 nucleotides: TGTGCCAGCTCACCAACGGTAGCGGCCCAAGAGACCCAGTACTTC. This translates into CASSPTVAAQETQYF. This chain links TRBV18 with TRBJ2-5; TRBD2 is a possible D gene (6 bases). The V end was cut by 2 bases, the J end by 1 base, with 11 bases between. This CDR3 spans 15 amino acids. Germline values: CDR1 KGHSH, CDR2 LQKENI.

The chain recombines TRBV7-2 with TRBJ1-1, with D unresolved. V was shortened by 2 bases and J by 4 bases, with 17 bases between the two germline ends. The CDR3 consists of 16 residues. Germline V gene lookup returns CDR1 SGHTA and CDR2 FQGNSA. In DNA form, the CDR3 reads TGTGCCAGCAGCTTAACATTTTCCGCCCATGGCACTGAAGCTTTCTTT. Translating gives CASSLTFSAHGTEAFF.

This sequence joins TRBV19 and TRBJ2-1, with unresolved D. This CDR3 is 12 amino acids long. Per germline, CDR1 LNHDA and CDR2 SQIVND (reference sequence). V was clipped by 10 bases and J by 0 bases, with 7 bases between them. The CDR3 region is CATGYSYNEQFF. DNA for the CDR3: TGTGCCACCGGTTACTCCTACAATGAGCAGTTCTTC.

The chain links TRBV19 to TRBJ2-1, with D possibly being TRBD2 (6 bases). V was pared by 5 bases and J by 3 bases, with 17 bases between. Germline values: CDR1 LNHDA, CDR2 SQIVND (reference sequence). The CDR3 runs 16 residues. The CDR3 sequence is CASSSRISGHYNEQFF. In nucleotides, the CDR3 is TGTGCCAGTAGTTCCCGCATTAGCGGACACTACAATGAGCAGTTCTTC. The whole variable domain, remainder taken from reference TRBV19 and TRBJ2-1, is DGGITQSPKYLFRKEGQNVTLSCEQNLNHDAMYWYRQDPGQGLRLIYYSQIVNDFQKGDIAEGYSVSREKKESFPLTVTSAQKNPTAFYLCASSSRISGHYNEQFFGPGTRLTVL.

The rearrangement links TRBV7-3 to TRBJ2-1; 9 nucleotides line up with TRBD2. Germline V lookup: CDR1 SGHTA, CDR2 FQGTGA. V dropped 4 bases and J dropped 6; count of bases not matched to a gene: 4. The CDR3 loop spans 14 amino acids. The CDR3 sequence: CASSSLAGINEQFF. The DNA for the CDR3 is TGTGCCAGCAGCTCCCTAGCGGGGATCAATGAGCAGTTCTTC. Full variable domain (remainder filled in from reference TRBV7-3 and TRBJ2-1): GAGVSQTPSNKVTEKGKYVELRCDPISGHTALYWYRQSLGQGPEFLIYFQGTGAADDSGLPNDRFFAVRPEGSVSTLKIQRTERGDSAVYLCASSSLAGINEQFFGPGTRLTVL.

V and J are TRBV18 and TRBJ2-7; D is unclear. The CDR3 totals 13 residues. Germline V CDR1 and CDR2: KGHSH, LQKENI. V shed 3 bases and J shed 2 bases, with 8 bases lying between them. The CDR3 DNA follows: TGTGCCAGCTCACCCGCGAAGGCCTACGAGCAGTACTTC. This gives the protein CASSPAKAYEQYF.

This clone was counted a few times. The J gene is TRBJ2-1, the V gene TRBV5-1; unclear D gene. The length of the CDR3 is 11 residues. The V gene's germline CDR1 is SGHRS and CDR2 YFSETQ. V was pared by 0 bases and J by 7 bases, with 2 bases between. The CDR3 DNA follows: TGCGCCAGCAGCTTGGAGAATGAGCAGTTCTTC. It yields the protein CASSLENEQFF.

This chain joins TRBV4-3 and TRBJ2-2, with D perhaps TRBD1 (6 bases). V shed 6 bases and J shed 1 base, with 9 bases lying between them. Germline V lookup: CDR1 LGHNA, CDR2 YSLEER. CDR3 length: 14 residues. This chain's CDR3 is CASRQGGNTGELFF. For the CDR3, the DNA is TGCGCCAGCAGACAGGGCGGGAACACCGGGGAGCTGTTTTTT.

The chain uses TRBV4-3 and TRBJ2-1, with D perhaps matching TRBD2 (6 bases). Trimming pared 0 bases from V and 6 bases from J, leaving 15 bases between. The CDR3 runs 16 residues. Germline CDR1 LGHNA, CDR2 YSLEER. Written as DNA, the CDR3 is TGCGCCAGCAGCCAAGATATCCCTATGGGGGGCAATGAGCAGTTCTTC. Its protein is CASSQDIPMGGNEQFF.

The rearrangement uses TRBV5-4 and TRBJ1-1; 7 nucleotides align to TRBD1. Germline V gene data show CDR1 as SGHNT and CDR2 as YYREEE (reference sequence). The CDR3 sequence is 14 residues long. V was pared by 4 bases and J by 1 base, with 4 bases of the junction left unmatched. The CDR3 DNA reads TGTGCCAGCAGCAGGGACAGTAGGAACACTGAAGCTTTCTTT. Amino acid sequence: CASSRDSRNTEAFF.

This chain's CDR3 is CASSQVPIPPGELFF. CDR3 nucleotide sequence: TGCGCCAGCAGCCAAGTCCCCATTCCCCCCGGGGAGCTGTTTTTT. The chain links TRBV4-3 to TRBJ2-2; D ambiguous. This CDR3 is built from 15 residues. Looked up from germline, CDR1 is LGHNA and CDR2 is YSLEER. With 1 base removed from V and 6 bases from J, the gap between germline ends came to 12 bases.

The rearrangement uses TRBV4-1 and TRBJ1-3, with 11 positions matching TRBD1. This CDR3 spans 18 amino acids. Germline assignment: CDR1 MGHRA and CDR2 YSYEKL. V was pared by 0 bases and J by 4 bases, with 8 bases of the junction left unmatched. CDR3 DNA: TGCGCCAGCAGCCAAGAGTACTTCGGGACAGGGGGAGGAAACACCATATATTTT. Translation: CASSQEYFGTGGGNTIYF.

The rearrangement uses TRBV20-1 and TRBJ1-3; tentatively, D is TRBD1 (6 bases). CDR3 length: 11 residues. The V gene's germline CDR1 is DFQATT and CDR2 SNEGSKA (reference sequence). V lost 3 bases, J lost 10 bases, and 10 bases lay in between. For the CDR3, the DNA is TGCAGTGCTAGGGAGGGGACAACCATATATTTT. This codes for CSAREGTTIYF.

This clone was counted only a few times. The rearrangement joins TRBV24-1 to TRBJ2-2; D remains ambiguous. CDR3 length: 18 amino acids. Trimming stripped 8 bases from V and 4 bases from J, with 25 bases between. Germline V gene sequence: CDR1 KGHDR, CDR2 SFDVKD. The CDR3 region has the DNA TGTGCCACCATCGTTTTGGTGCTGGCAGAATCGGGCACCGGGGAGCTGTTTTTT. It specifies CATIVLVLAESGTGELFF.

This chain uses TRBV12-3 or TRBV12-4 with TRBJ1-1; 7 bases align to TRBD1. This CDR3 has 12 residues. V dropped 5 bases and J dropped 10; count of bases not matched to a gene: 7. The CDR3 DNA sequence: TGTGCCAGCAGTCGCACAGGGGTTCGAGCTTTCTTT. Translated, it gives CASSRTGVRAFF.

This chain joins TRBV7-2 and TRBJ2-7; D is perhaps TRBD2 (6 bases). V lost 4 bases and J 2 bases, leaving 9 bases between the germline ends. The CDR3 has 13 amino acids. Germline V gene data show CDR1 as SGHTA and CDR2 as FQGNSA. This CDR3 reads CASSWGDTYEQYF. The CDR3 nucleotides are TGTGCCAGCAGCTGGGGGGATACCTACGAGCAGTACTTC.

The chain couples TRBV21-1 to TRBJ1-5; the table's D call, TRBD1, has no DNA check behind it. TRBV21-1 is reported as a pseudogene. CDR3 length equals 14 residues. The CDR3 DNA reads TGTGCCAGCAAGGGGGCCGGGGGCAATCAGCCCCAGCATTTT. Encoded protein: CASKGAGGNQPQHF.

V gene TRBV5-4 combines with J gene TRBJ2-3; the match to TRBD2 covers 13 bases. The CDR3 runs 15 residues. The germline CDR1 and CDR2 sequences are SGHNT and YYREEE (reference sequence). Trimming took 4 bases from V and 4 from J; bases not matched to a gene: 3. The CDR3 is CASSQGLAGADTQYF. Written as DNA, the CDR3 is TGTGCCAGCAGCCAAGGACTAGCGGGAGCAGATACGCAGTATTTT.

The V call is TRBV2, the J call TRBJ2-1; D might be TRBD2 (6 bases). Germline loops: CDR1 SNHLY, CDR2 FYNNEI. The CDR3 consists of 14 residues. V was shortened by 9 bases and J by 3 bases, with 15 bases between the two germline ends. CDR3 loop: CARRRELFYNEQFF. As DNA, the CDR3 is TGTGCCAGACGCCGGGAGTTATTCTACAATGAGCAGTTCTTC.

Regarding this clone: One end of the junction does not line up with germline, which may come from a read error. The rearrangement uses TRBV28 and TRBJ2-7; 8 nucleotides align to TRBD2. The CDR3 runs to 13 residues. Per germline, CDR1 MDHEN and CDR2 SYDVKM. CDR3 in DNA: TGTGCCAGCAGTCCCCGGGATAGCGGGATAGGAGGCTTC. Translating gives CASSPRDSGIGGF.